This T cell receptor beta chain was observed in a study of cytomegalovirus exposure and HLA in healthy donors (dated by TCRdb to 2016 to 2017). Regarding the research as a whole: According to an earlier analysis of 550 to 700 of the donors, some 180 million T cells yielded 90 million to 140 million unique TCR beta sequences and approximately 300 Gb of sequence data. Approximately 300 gigabases of sequencing data and roughly 80 million unique TCR sequences made up an early release that covered 640 HLA-typed donors. Of the roughly 390 genotyped donors, 75% to 85% were placed in the genetic ancestry cluster associated with self-reported Caucasian donors. The study was designed to test whether signatures of past pathogen exposure could be identified by cataloging public T cell receptors. The T cell repertoires of 550 to 850 subjects were profiled by immunosequencing and related to cytomegalovirus serostatus. A separate validation cohort of roughly 130 different subjects was used in addition to the 666-subject first cohort. To predict cytomegalovirus infection status, the study combined high-throughput TCR immunosequencing, statistical association of individual TCRs with disease status, and machine learning. To study patterns of TCR occurrence, a later analysis re-analyzed previously published TCR beta repertoires from just over 650 donors and added high-resolution HLA genotyping. Rather than drawing on any new phenotypic data, the later analysis identified candidate immune exposures from TCR beta sequences and the way those sequences occurred across donors. In an earlier analysis of 550 to 700 of the donors, high-throughput TCR beta sequencing was used to judge whether each TCR beta V gene segment behaved as functional or pseudogenic. Alongside the repertoire data, information on donor age, sex, ethnicity and CMV serostatus was compiled. A later genetic analysis used genome-wide SNP genotypes for about 60% of the roughly 700 donors, treating that subset as a discovery cohort. Every repertoire in the discovery cohort had been generated on one and the same sequencing platform. Both class I and class II loci were covered by HLA typing, at four-digit resolution. Typing coverage differed by locus: A, B, C, DRB1 and DQB1 were typed in roughly 620-630 donors, DQA1 in 522, DPA1 in 600 to 610, and DPB1 in just under 490. Roughly 5 DR-DQ haplotypes were treated as single units for association and clustering because of strong linkage in the cohort. On average, roughly 240,000 unique TCR beta nucleotide sequences were sequenced per donor among some 420 genotyped donors of the cohort, with approximately 18% of those sequences being non-productive.

The library was obtained by the immunoSEQ multiplex PCR assay. A mixture of 60 forward primers for TCR Vbeta segments and 13 reverse primers for TCR Jbeta segments was used in the multiplex PCR. A multiplex PCR assay on genomic DNA amplified the CDR3 region of rearranged TCR beta genes. The Illumina HiSeq System was used to sequence the amplified TCR beta libraries as 87-base-pair reads. On the study's bioinformatics: A later analysis tallied approximately 87 million unique TCR beta chains across the 666 repertoires, and about 10 million of those chains were shared by two or more donors. Raw reads were error-corrected and collapsed into unique sequences with a nearest-neighbor algorithm that merged closely related sequences to remove PCR and sequencing errors. To assign V, D and J gene segments, CDR3 sequences were aligned to IMGT reference sequences. For a sequence to be retained, at least a six-nucleotide match to both a V gene segment and a J gene segment was required. A rearrangement counted as productive if the CDR3 had no stop codons and remained in frame with V and J, and every other rearrangement counted as non-productive. Following IMGT convention, CDR3 was defined as the stretch from the second conserved V-encoded cysteine up to the conserved J-encoded phenylalanine. The earlier analysis of about 500 of the donors excluded sequences that lacked an unambiguous match to a single V gene segment. An earlier analysis of under 750 of the donors called V segments functional above 56.7% productive rearrangements and segregating when the between-donor standard deviation exceeded 5%. A statistical classification framework was developed to diagnose cytomegalovirus status using the catalog of TCR beta chain sequences. A later analysis assigned V and J genes by comparing TCR nucleotide sequences with IMGT/GENE-DB human TR gene sequences. In a later analysis, CDR3 sequences and most-parsimonious VDJ recombination scenarios were assigned using the TCRdist pipeline. A later analysis defined each TCR beta chain by its CDR3 amino acid sequence plus V-gene family, and excluded reads lacking a unique V-gene family. A later analysis removed several hundred highly shared, low-generation-probability nucleotide sequences to deal with suspected cross-contamination and a sequencing artifact. A later analysis calculated a clonal expansion index for each public chain from normalized within-repertoire ranks of inferred template counts. Generation probabilities in a later analysis came from a VDJ recombination model fitted to out-of-frame rearrangements, and those results were checked against IGoR. In a later analysis, TCR-TCR, TCR-HLA and TCR-CMV co-occurrence was scored with hypergeometric tests, and a repertoire-size bias correction was applied to TCR pairs. A later analysis estimated false discovery rates by permuting HLA or CMV assignments 20 times. In a later analysis, co-occurring TCRs were grouped using DBSCAN, and TCRdist sequence similarity was added for clustering within HLA-allele-positive subsets. For co-occurrence clustering, repertoires with fewer than 30,000 or more than 120,000 public chains were excluded, along with about five repertoires with anomalous nucleotide sharing. TCRdb stores this immuneACCESS table with in-frame sequences only. Part of the clones is absent; in the studies checked, under half of the shortfall reflects unresolved V genes, and no reason is known for the rest. The V and J calls and clone size are taken from that table; D and trimming were inferred from the DNA. Counted in this sample were about 120,000 clones; over 75% of them appeared once. 1.5% of the sample is in the top ten clones.

Broader findings and caveats from the paper: In both the original and validation cohorts, the classifier was reported to diagnose cytomegalovirus status with high specificity and sensitivity. While some public TCRs were present in many individuals, most TCR sequences turned up only very rarely across donors. A later analysis reported that several top co-occurrence clusters appeared linked to parvovirus B19, influenza, CMV and Epstein-Barr virus. Because HLA typing was missing for some donors at each locus, association tests included only the typed subset. The study gave a list of 150 to 200 TCR beta chains associated with cytomegalovirus. Strong co-occurrence of HLA alleles, especially DR and DQ, made assigning TCR associations to individual alleles difficult. Because counts were too low, roughly 18 rarely observed V segments, including chromosome 9 orphons, were left out of the earlier analysis of approximately 580 of the donors. In a later genetic analysis, a missense DCLRE1C variant was associated with V-gene and J-gene trimming of TCR beta chains, and the association was replicated in an independent cohort. The sequencing pipeline was judged likely to have produced a cluster of highly shared sequence variants as a technical artifact. In a later analysis, more than 15,000 TCR beta sequences were associated with specific HLA alleles at a false discovery rate of 0.05. A later genetic analysis reported fewer N-insertions in productive TCRs among donors in an Asian-associated ancestry cluster than the roughly 700-donor mean. Presence/absence analyses assumed roughly uniform sequencing depth across donors, an assumption that may not hold. Correlated functional status among segregating V segments might be attributable to linkage disequilibrium, but an unknown experimental factor could not be ruled out. According to the authors, the approach could potentially be generalized to other disease states and immunological phenotypes. A later analysis found that TCR association rates varied across HLA loci, with DRB1 alleles showing the most associated TCRs and HLA-C alleles the fewest. CMV serostatus was the only immune exposure information available for the cohort. An earlier analysis of approximately 570 of the donors showed that most TCR beta V segments appeared in productive rearrangements either about 90% or about 30% of the time, which broadly matched IMGT annotations. In a later analysis, most CMV-associated TCR beta chains were found to appear HLA-restricted, with HLA associations seemingly driven largely by CMV exposure. A further reported finding was that TCR beta sequences accurately predicted the HLA-A and HLA-B alleles for most subjects in the first cohort. Some IMGT-functional V segments, including TRBV6-2 and TRBV6-3, could not be told apart with the 87-base-pair reads, so those segments were excluded. A later analysis found that HLA-associated TCR beta chains were more clonally expanded and had lower generation probabilities than equally common non-associated chains. A few of the identified cytomegalovirus-associated TCR beta chains were confirmed in vitro to be specific for cytomegalovirus antigens. The cohort was sequenced for TCR beta chains only, and without alpha or paired-chain data the features that could be detected were limited.

On this clone: The antigen it recognizes is unknown. Per-base quality was not reported, and no clone a single base away is much larger than it.

CDR1 and CDR2 are read off the germline V gene as ENHRY and SYGVKD. At the junction V is shortened by 7 bases and J by 4 bases; bases outside the gene matches: 7. The CDR3 runs 14 residues from the cysteine to the phenylalanine. CDR3 DNA is the only sequence kept; it has 42 bases, read in frame from the first base. The cohort was made up of several hundred healthy bone marrow donors. All cohort members were sampled while nominally healthy, although unrecorded immune exposures were likely present. The donor tested CMV seronegative, placing the donor among the approximately 400 seronegative members of the cohort. Every donor gave a peripheral blood sample, and the peripheral blood mononuclear cells from that sample were used for TCR beta sequencing. The Qiagen DNeasy Blood Extraction Kit was used to extract genomic DNA from the blood cell samples.

The receptor comes from a woman aged 18-29 years in good health and CMV-seronegative. The V and J genes are TRBV10-3 and TRBJ2-1, and 7 bases in between align with TRBD2. Material for sequencing was PBMCs. The DNA is TGTGCCATCAAGGAGCTAGCGGCATACAATGAGCAGTTCTTC. This translates into CAIKELAAYNEQFF.